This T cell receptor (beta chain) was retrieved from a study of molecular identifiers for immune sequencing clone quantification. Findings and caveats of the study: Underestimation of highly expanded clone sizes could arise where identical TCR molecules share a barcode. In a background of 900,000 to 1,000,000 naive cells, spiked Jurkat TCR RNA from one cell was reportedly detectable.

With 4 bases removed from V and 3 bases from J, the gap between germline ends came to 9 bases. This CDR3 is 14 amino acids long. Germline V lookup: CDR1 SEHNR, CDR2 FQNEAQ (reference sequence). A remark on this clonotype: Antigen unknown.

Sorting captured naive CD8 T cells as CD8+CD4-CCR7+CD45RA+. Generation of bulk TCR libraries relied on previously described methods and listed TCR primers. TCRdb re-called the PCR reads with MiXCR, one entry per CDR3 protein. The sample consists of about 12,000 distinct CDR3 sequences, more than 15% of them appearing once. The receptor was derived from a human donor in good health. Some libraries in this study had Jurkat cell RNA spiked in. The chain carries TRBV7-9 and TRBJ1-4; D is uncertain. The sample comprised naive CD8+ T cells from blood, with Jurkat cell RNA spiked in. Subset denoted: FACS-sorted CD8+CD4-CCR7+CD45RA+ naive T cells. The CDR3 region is CASSSVAANEKLFF. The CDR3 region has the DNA TGTGCCAGCAGCTCAGTAGCGGCTAATGAAAAACTGTTTTTT.